The rows below give T cell receptor beta chains drawn from one sample of a study of Ad26.COV2.S vaccination and SARS-CoV-2 variants. Profiled with immunoSEQ multiplex PCR; TCRdb holds only in-frame clones, not every one. The repertoire consists of a few hundred thousand clones, with 80% to 95% occurring once and the leading ten covering under 4.5%. The material was peripheral blood, obtained in a trial of Ad26.COV2.S vaccine versus placebo. The receptors stem from a person between 18 and 65 years old who received the Ad26.COV2.S COVID-19 vaccine or a placebo. The CDR3 runs from the conserved cysteine through the conserved F or W. Each record gives: CDR3 protein, CDR3 DNA, D gene, clone size, V gene, J gene. The D gene is left open where the match is weak. The size field is filled for only some rows; it gives once, few, many or a size class.

CDR3: CASSLSPYEQYF
DNA: TGTGCCAGCAGTTTATCCCCCTACGAGCAGTACTTC
D: NA
size: NA
V: TRBV28
J: TRBJ2-7

CDR3: CASSPLAGVSNEQFF
DNA: TGTGCCAGCAGCCCTCTAGCGGGAGTTTCGAATGAGCAGTTCTTC
D: TRBD2
size: NA
V: TRBV6-2/TRBV6-3
J: TRBJ2-1

CDR3: CASSLPTSGWETQYF
DNA: TGTGCCAGCTCACTCCCGACTAGCGGATGGGAGACCCAGTACTTC
D: TRBD2
size: NA
V: TRBV18
J: TRBJ2-5

CDR3: CSVRTSGRVSYNEQFF
DNA: TGCAGCGTTCGGACTAGCGGGAGGGTTTCTTACAATGAGCAGTTCTTC
D: TRBD2
size: few
V: TRBV29-1
J: TRBJ2-1

CDR3: CASSDSEEKGRDLSSYEQYF
DNA: TGTGCCAGCAGTGACTCCGAGGAGAAGGGTCGGGATCTTAGCTCCTACGAGCAGTACTTC
D: NA
size: NA
V: TRBV6-4
J: TRBJ2-7

CDR3: CSVTGTAYEQYF
DNA: TGCAGCGTTACCGGGACAGCCTACGAGCAGTACTTC
D: TRBD1
size: NA
V: TRBV29-1
J: TRBJ2-7

CDR3: CASSLEGSGYSDEQFF
DNA: TGTGCCAGCAGCTTAGAGGGTAGTGGCTATTCGGATGAGCAGTTCTTC
D: NA
size: NA
V: TRBV7-9
J: TRBJ2-1

CDR3: CASSPGREKLFF
DNA: TGTGCCAGCTCACCCGGACGTGAAAAACTGTTTTTT
D: NA
size: once
V: TRBV18
J: TRBJ1-4

CDR3: CASSSGSGETQYF
DNA: TGTGCCAGCAGCTCAGGATCTGGGGAGACCCAGTACTTC
D: NA
size: NA
V: TRBV7-2
J: TRBJ2-5

CDR3: CASSPDSFVNTIYF
DNA: TGTGCCAGCAGTCCCGATAGCTTTGTTAATACCATATATTTT
D: NA
size: NA
V: TRBV27
J: TRBJ1-3